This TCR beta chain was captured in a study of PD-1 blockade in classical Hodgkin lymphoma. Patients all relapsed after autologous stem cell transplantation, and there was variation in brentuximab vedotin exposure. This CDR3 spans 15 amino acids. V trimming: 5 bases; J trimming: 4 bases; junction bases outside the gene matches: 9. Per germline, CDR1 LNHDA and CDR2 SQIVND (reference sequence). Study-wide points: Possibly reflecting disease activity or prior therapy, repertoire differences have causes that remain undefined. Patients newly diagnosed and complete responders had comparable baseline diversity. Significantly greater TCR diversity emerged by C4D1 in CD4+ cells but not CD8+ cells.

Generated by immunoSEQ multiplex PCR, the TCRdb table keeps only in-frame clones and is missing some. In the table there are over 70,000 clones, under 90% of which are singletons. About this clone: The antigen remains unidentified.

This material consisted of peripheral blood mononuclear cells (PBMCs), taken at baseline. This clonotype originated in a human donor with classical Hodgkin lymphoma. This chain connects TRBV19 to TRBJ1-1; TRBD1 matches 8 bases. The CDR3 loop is CASSVLQGGITEAFF. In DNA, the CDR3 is TGTGCCAGTAGTGTCTTACAGGGGGGTATCACTGAAGCTTTCTTT.